This T cell receptor beta chain comes out of a study of breast tumors, draining lymph nodes, adjacent tissues. Germline loops: CDR1 SGHTA, CDR2 FQGNSA. This CDR3 comprises 14 residues. V trimming: 2 bases; J trimming: 2 bases; junction bases outside the gene matches: 2. Study observations and caveats: Tumor and nontumor repertoires were significantly more similar in luminal-like than in basal-like breast cancer. Tumors had less TCR diversity than lymph nodes, more than nontumor tissue.

This clonotype was counted at least ten times. Its antigen is not identified. Axillary draining lymph nodes of breast cancer patients supplied the node samples. TCRdb re-analysed the multiplex PCR reads in MiXCR, keeping a single row per CDR3 protein. The sample shows 200,000 or so distinct CDR3 sequences, roughly 31% of them seen only once. Sample: axillary lymph node tissue. The receptor comes from a female donor with breast cancer. Some clones in this sample may be carry-over from other donors' samples. The genes are TRBV7-2 and TRBJ2-5, with 7 nucleotides matching TRBD1. The chain's CDR3 is CASSLSGQQETQYF. CDR3 coding DNA: TGTGCCAGCAGCTTATCGGGACAGCAAGAGACCCAGTACTTC.